These 26 T cell receptor beta chains share one sample of origin, sequenced in a study of beta chain features in type 1 diabetes. Points from the study as a whole: In every one of the four CD4+ subsets, TCRB CDR3s were moderately but significantly shorter in Type 1 diabetes patients.

The isolated RNA, all of it, was reverse transcribed, so expressed TCRB transcripts were what got sequenced. Assay used: immunoSEQ multiplex PCR; TCRdb lists only in-frame clones, some missing. The top ten hold 0.022% of the sample, which has hundreds of thousands of clones, roughly 13% seen once. Which antigens these TCRs recognize remains unknown. The sample taken for sequencing was naive CD4+ T cells from blood. These receptors were taken from a man younger than 35 with type 1 diabetes.

V usage is TRBV5-4 and J usage is TRBJ2-3; the D gene could be TRBD1 or TRBD2 (5 bases each). CDR3 length equals 17 residues. Germline-derived CDR1 and CDR2 are SGHNT and YYREEE (reference sequence). Trimming pared 3 bases from V and 5 bases from J, leaving 22 bases between. CDR3 protein: CASSSNPTLPGRDTQYF. The DNA for the CDR3 is TGTGCCAGCAGCTCAAACCCGACCCTACCAGGGAGAGATACGCAGTATTTT.

The chain has TRBV5-4 and TRBJ2-3; no clear D. Germline-derived CDR1 and CDR2 are SGHNT and YYREEE (reference sequence). This CDR3 has 13 residues. Trimming cost V 4 bases and J 0 bases, with 6 bases left between them. This CDR3 reads CASSPSSTDTQYF. CDR3 DNA: TGTGCCAGCAGCCCTTCGAGCACAGATACGCAGTATTTT.

The V call is TRBV11-2, the J call TRBJ2-3, with TRBD2 matching 7 bases. The germline gives CDR1 SGHAT, CDR2 FQNNGV. CDR3 length: 14 residues. Trimming removed 0 bases from V and 6 bases from J; junction bases left unmatched: 3. This CDR3 reads CASSLELALDTQYF. The CDR3 DNA sequence: TGTGCCAGCAGCTTAGAACTAGCGTTGGATACGCAGTATTTT.

This sequence joins TRBV4-2 and TRBJ2-7; the match to TRBD1 covers 7 bases. Germline V CDR1 and CDR2: LGHNA, YNFKEQ. The CDR3 runs 15 residues. With V trimmed by 1 base and J by 4 bases, 7 bases remained unmatched. In DNA form, the CDR3 reads TGTGCCAGCAGCCAAGGGGGAACAGGGGTGTACGAGCAGTACTTC. It yields the protein CASSQGGTGVYEQYF.

This clone was seen a few times. The rearrangement joins TRBV6-5 to TRBJ2-5; D is uncertain. V dropped 2 bases and J dropped 5 bases, with 9 bases sitting between them. There are 13 residues in the CDR3. Germline V lookup: CDR1 MNHEY, CDR2 SVGAGI. The CDR3 spells CASSYTRAETQYF. CDR3 DNA sequence: TGTGCCAGCAGTTACACTCGCGCGGAGACCCAGTACTTC.

The chain uses TRBV6-6 and TRBJ1-2, with a weak D call TRBD1 (5 bases). Germline V gene sequence: CDR1 MNHNY, CDR2 SVGAGI (reference sequence). Trimming removed 2 bases at V and 7 bases at J, with 11 bases between. This CDR3 has 13 amino acids. The CDR3 DNA reads as TGTGCCAGCAGTTACGACGCCGGGGGTGGCTACACCTTC. Translated, it gives CASSYDAGGGYTF.

This clone was observed a handful of times. The chain carries TRBV7-9 and TRBJ1-2, with D possibly being TRBD1 (5 bases). Germline V gene data show CDR1 as SEHNR and CDR2 as FQNEAQ (reference sequence). The CDR3 extends over 14 amino acids. Trimming took 5 bases from V and 1 from J, leaving 11 bases between them. In DNA form, the CDR3 reads TGTGCCAGCAGCCCCGACGGGGGTAACTATGGCTACACCTTC. This translates into CASSPDGGNYGYTF. Variable domain in full (rest from reference TRBV7-9 and TRBJ1-2): DTGVSQNPRHKITKRGQNVTFRCDPISEHNRLYWYRQTLGQGPEFLTYFQNEAQLEKSRLLSDRFSAERPKGSFSTLEIQRTEQGDSAMYLCASSPDGGNYGYTFGSGTRLTVV.

V is TRBV10-3 and J is TRBJ2-3; 8 nucleotides align to TRBD2. This CDR3 has 14 amino acids. Germline CDR1 reads ENHRY; CDR2 reads SYGVKD. Trimming removed 7 bases from V and 0 bases from J; junction bases left unmatched: 3. The CDR3 nucleotides are TGTGCCATCACCGTAGCGGGAAGCACAGATACGCAGTATTTT. Its translation: CAITVAGSTDTQYF.

In its sample, this clone was seen a few times. This rearrangement joins TRBV10-3 to TRBJ2-3, with 10 nucleotides matching TRBD2. The V gene end was trimmed by 8 bases and the J gene end by 1 base; junction bases not matched to a gene: 6. CDR1 is ENHRY and CDR2 is SYGVKD in the germline V gene. This CDR3 spans 15 amino acids. The DNA for the CDR3 is TGTGCCATCCGTAGCGGGGGGCAACGCACAGATACGCAGTATTTT. It codes for CAIRSGGQRTDTQYF.

This clone has more than one count but fewer than ten. V usage is TRBV6-1 and J usage is TRBJ2-3; D is undetermined. Looked up from germline, CDR1 is MNHNS and CDR2 is SASEGT. Deletions cut 2 bases from V and 5 bases from J, with 11 bases between. This CDR3 has 14 amino acids. In DNA form, the CDR3 reads TGTGCCAGCAGTGAATTTGGTGTGGAAGATACGCAGTATTTT. It specifies CASSEFGVEDTQYF.

The gene calls are TRBV27 and TRBJ1-5; 10 positions match TRBD1. Germline CDR1 reads MNHEY; CDR2 reads SMNVEV (reference sequence). V lost 4 bases, J lost 1 base, and 4 bases stayed unmatched. The CDR3 length is 16 residues. As DNA, the CDR3 is TGTGCCAGCAGTTGGGACAGGGGCCTAAGCAATCAGCCCCAGCATTTT. This sequence encodes CASSWDRGLSNQPQHF.

The CDR3: CASSLALASSYNEQFF. The CDR3, as DNA: TGTGCCAGCAGCTTAGCGCTAGCGAGCTCCTACAATGAGCAGTTCTTC. The V and J genes are TRBV7-8 and TRBJ2-1; perhaps TRBD2 as D (6 bases). Germline CDR1 is SGHVS and CDR2 is FQNEAQ. V was clipped by 0 bases and J by 0 bases, with 9 bases between them. The CDR3 sequence is 16 residues long.

In this sample, this clone turned up a few times. This rearrangement joins TRBV18 to TRBJ2-2; possibly TRBD1 for D (6 bases). Looked up from germline, CDR1 is KGHSH and CDR2 is LQKENI. The CDR3 has 16 amino acids. The V end was cut by 3 bases, the J end by 0 bases, with 11 bases between. The CDR3, as DNA: TGTGCCAGCTCACCCCAGGACAGTGCGAACACCGGGGAGCTGTTTTTT. Residues: CASSPQDSANTGELFF.

This sequence joins TRBV5-6 and TRBJ1-1; 8 bases line up with TRBD1. Germline CDR1 is SGHDT and CDR2 is YYEEEE. Unmatched junction bases numbered 18, after V lost 4 bases and J lost 4 bases. The CDR3 is made up of 18 amino acids. In DNA form, the CDR3 reads TGTGCCAGCAGCCAGACGATGGGGACAGGTATCATTGGCACTGAAGCTTTCTTT. Translating it yields CASSQTMGTGIIGTEAFF.

This chain uses TRBV18 with TRBJ2-5; D may be TRBD2 (5 bases). The germline CDR1 and CDR2 sequences are KGHSH and LQKENI. Trimming took 1 base from V and 1 from J, leaving 10 bases between them. The CDR3 is 15 amino acids. Here the CDR3 DNA reads TGTGCCAGCTCACCACGAGACTACTTCCAAGAGACCCAGTACTTC. Residues: CASSPRDYFQETQYF.

The chain combines TRBV9 with TRBJ1-1; no reliable D call. This CDR3 region has 15 residues. V lost 0 bases, J lost 0 bases, and 9 bases lay in between. Germline CDR1 SGDLS, CDR2 YYNGEE. The DNA for the CDR3 is TGTGCCAGCAGCGTAGATAGTGGGGTGAACACTGAAGCTTTCTTT. Its translation: CASSVDSGVNTEAFF.

This clone was detected only a few times. J is TRBJ1-2 and V is TRBV29-1, with D perhaps TRBD1 (6 bases). Per germline, CDR1 SQVTM and CDR2 ANQGSEA. The V and J ends lost 4 bases and 4 bases respectively, with 13 bases between them. The CDR3 is 13 amino acids. CDR3 coding DNA: TGCAGCGTTGGAGAGGGGGACGGCTATGGCTACACCTTC. Protein sequence: CSVGEGDGYGYTF.

This chain links TRBV4-1 with TRBJ2-3; 10 bases align to TRBD2. CDR1 is MGHRA and CDR2 is YSYEKL in the germline V gene. The CDR3 consists of 16 residues. V lost 3 bases and J lost 5; bases outside the gene matches: 8. The CDR3 region is CASSQPGTSVGDTQYF. DNA of the CDR3: TGCGCCAGCAGCCAGCCCGGGACTAGCGTAGGAGATACGCAGTATTTT.

The chain couples TRBV12-5 to TRBJ2-1; no definite D call. Germline values: CDR1 LGHNT, CDR2 FRNRAP. V was pared by 3 bases and J by 8 bases, with 5 bases between. This CDR3 region has 11 residues. The CDR3 bases are TGTGCTAGTGGTTTTGGGGATGAGCAGTTCTTC. Protein sequence: CASGFGDEQFF.

The chain links TRBV29-1 to TRBJ1-2; D gene unclear. The CDR3 loop spans 14 amino acids. V shed 6 bases and J shed 0 bases, with 14 bases lying between them. Germline V gene data show CDR1 as SQVTM and CDR2 as ANQGSEA. The CDR3: CSVPSSLANYGYTF. Here the CDR3 DNA reads TGCAGCGTCCCCAGTAGTTTAGCTAACTATGGCTACACCTTC.

The chain combines TRBV7-6 with TRBJ1-1; TRBD1 matches at 7 bases. Trimming removed 5 bases from V and 4 bases from J; junction bases left unmatched: 16. CDR3 length: 17 amino acids. The germline V gene encodes CDR1 SGHVS and CDR2 FNYEAQ. The CDR3 loop is CASSLRTGSGIPTEAFF. The DNA for the CDR3 is TGTGCCAGCAGCCTCCGGACAGGAAGCGGTATCCCCACTGAAGCTTTCTTT.

This clone appeared a few times. CDR3 DNA sequence: TGCGCCAGCAGCTTACAGGGTACCGGGGTTGAAGCTTTCTTT. Translated, it gives CASSLQGTGVEAFF. The chain couples TRBV5-1 to TRBJ1-1, with D possibly TRBD1 on 6 matching bases. CDR1 is SGHRS and CDR2 is YFSETQ in the germline V gene. V was pared by 2 bases and J by 7 bases, with 15 bases between. This CDR3 spans 14 amino acids.

The V gene is TRBV4-2, the J gene TRBJ1-3; the D gene is possibly TRBD1 (5 bases). V lost 0 bases and J lost 2, with 8 bases in between. The CDR3 loop spans 15 amino acids. Germline V CDR1 and CDR2: LGHNA, YNFKEQ. CDR3 coding DNA: TGTGCCAGCAGCCAAGATGGGACTGCTGGAAACACCATATATTTT. Its translation is CASSQDGTAGNTIYF.

This clone was seen only a few times. This sample includes further DNA sequences coding for the same CDR3. V usage is TRBV18 and J usage is TRBJ2-5, with a possible D match to TRBD2 (5 bases). Trimming cost V 6 bases and J 2 bases, with 13 bases left between them. CDR1 KGHSH and CDR2 LQKENI come from the germline V gene. This CDR3 is built from 14 residues. CDR3 nucleotides: TGTGCCAGCTCCCCGGGAACAGTACAAGAGACCCAGTACTTC. Protein: CASSPGTVQETQYF. The complete variable domain, with remaining parts taken from reference TRBV18 and TRBJ2-5, reads NAGVMQNPRHLVRRRGQEARLRCSPMKGHSHVYWYRQLPEEGLKFMVYLQKENIIDESGMPKERFSAEFPKEGPSILRIQQVVRGDSAAYFCASSPGTVQETQYFGPGTRLLVL.

There are a few counts of this clone. This chain links TRBV27 with TRBJ1-3; perhaps TRBD1 as D (5 bases). Germline V gene data show CDR1 as MNHEY and CDR2 as SMNVEV (reference sequence). V was trimmed by 5 bases and J by 4 bases, leaving 12 bases between them. The CDR3 extends over 14 amino acids. CDR3 amino acids: CASSDGTAGNTIYF. The CDR3 coding sequence is TGTGCCAGCAGTGACGGGACGGCGGGAAACACCATATATTTT.

The gene calls are TRBV7-7 and TRBJ2-7; tentative D call: TRBD1 (5 bases). CDR1 is SSHAT, CDR2 FNYEAQ, per germline (reference sequence). Trimming cost V 2 bases and J 4 bases, with 12 bases left between them. The CDR3 totals 14 residues. This CDR3 reads CASSLRGARYEQYF. As DNA, the CDR3 is TGTGCCAGCAGCTTAAGGGGCGCCCGATACGAGCAGTACTTC.